This T cell receptor beta chain comes out of a study of cytomegalovirus exposure and HLA in healthy donors. The ends were cut back, 0 bases at V and 4 bases at J, with 10 bases in the middle. The CDR3 consists of 14 residues. The germline V gene encodes CDR1 MNHEY and CDR2 SVGAGI. The study's findings and limits: Published work reported that the classifier diagnosed cytomegalovirus status with high specificity and sensitivity. The authors listed 180 or so TCR beta chains as cytomegalovirus-associated.

Concerning this clone itself: The antigen is undetermined.

Only in-frame clones appear in the TCRdb table, and some are missing; sequencing was by immunoSEQ multiplex PCR. The top ten hold about 1.3% of the sample, which has 80,000 to 95,000 clones, 90% to 97% seen once. V usage is TRBV6-5 and J usage is TRBJ2-7; D gene ambiguous. Material: PBMCs. The TCR was taken from a young woman in good health and CMV-seronegative. As DNA, the CDR3 is TGTGCCAGCAGTTACTCGACAACAGTTTACGAGCAGTACTTC. Its translation is CASSYSTTVYEQYF.